This TCR beta chain was identified during a study of identical twins. Notes on the study in general: Out-of-frame alpha sequences shared by twins showed excess low generation probability.

This CDR3 spans 15 amino acids. Between the trimmed V and J ends, which lost 2 bases and 4 bases, there was a span of 13 bases. In its sample, this clonotype was seen a few times. Its specificity is unknown. TCRdb used MiXCR to reprocess the 5' RACE reads, holding one entry per CDR3 protein. This sample carries under 350,000 distinct CDR3 sequences, 8.5% to 9.5% of them seen once, and the ten largest clones take roughly 6.8%. This sample was also put to use in a study of yellow fever vaccine responses in identical twins.

The clonotype was recovered from a woman aged 18-30 years in good health. The sequenced material came from CD8+ T cells sorted from blood. This chain links TRBV12-3 or TRBV12-4 with TRBJ2-3, with a weak D call TRBD2 (6 bases). CDR3 nucleotides: TGTGCCAGCAGTTTATGGGAGAGGGAGGCAGATACGCAGTATTTT. This gives the protein CASSLWEREADTQYF.